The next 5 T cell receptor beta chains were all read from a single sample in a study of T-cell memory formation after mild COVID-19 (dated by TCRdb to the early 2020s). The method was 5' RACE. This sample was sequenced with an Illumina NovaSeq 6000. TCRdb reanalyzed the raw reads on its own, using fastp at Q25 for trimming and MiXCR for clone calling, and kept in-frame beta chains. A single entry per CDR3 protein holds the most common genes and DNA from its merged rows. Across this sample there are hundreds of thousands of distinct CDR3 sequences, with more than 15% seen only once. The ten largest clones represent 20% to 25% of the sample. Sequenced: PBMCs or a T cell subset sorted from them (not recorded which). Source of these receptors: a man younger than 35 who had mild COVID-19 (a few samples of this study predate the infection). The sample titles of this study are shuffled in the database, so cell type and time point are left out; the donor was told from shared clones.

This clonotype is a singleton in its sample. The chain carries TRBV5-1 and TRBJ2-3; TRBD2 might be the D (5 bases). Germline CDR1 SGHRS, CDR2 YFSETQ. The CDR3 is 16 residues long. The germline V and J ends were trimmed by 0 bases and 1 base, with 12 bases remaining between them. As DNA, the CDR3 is TGCGCCAGCAGCTTGGAATACGGGATAGGCACAGATACGCAGTATTTT. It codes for CASSLEYGIGTDTQYF.

CDR3 amino acids: CASSKANYEQYV. DNA for the CDR3: TGTGCCAGCAGCAAAGCAAACTACGAGCAGTACGTC. The chain has TRBV21-1 and TRBJ2-7. TRBV21-1 is described as a pseudogene. The CDR3 is 12 amino acids.

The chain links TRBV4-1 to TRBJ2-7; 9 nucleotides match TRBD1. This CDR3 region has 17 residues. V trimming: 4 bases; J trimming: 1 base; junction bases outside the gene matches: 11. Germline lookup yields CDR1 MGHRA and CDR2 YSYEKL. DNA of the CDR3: TGCGCCAGCAGCCGCATGGGGACACAGGGGGCTTCCTACGAGCAGTACTTC. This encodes CASSRMGTQGASYEQYF.

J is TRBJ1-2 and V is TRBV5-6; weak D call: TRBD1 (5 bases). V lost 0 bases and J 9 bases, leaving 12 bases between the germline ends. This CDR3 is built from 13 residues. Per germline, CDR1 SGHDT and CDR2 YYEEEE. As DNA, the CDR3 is TGTGCCAGCAGCTTGGCTGGGGGATTGCGCTACACCTTC. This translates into CASSLAGGLRYTF.

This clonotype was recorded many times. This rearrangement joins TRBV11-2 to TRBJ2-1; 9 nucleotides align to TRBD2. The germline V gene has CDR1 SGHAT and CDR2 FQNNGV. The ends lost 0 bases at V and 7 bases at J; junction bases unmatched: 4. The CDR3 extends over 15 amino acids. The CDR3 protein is CASSLEAGGRNEQFF. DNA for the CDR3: TGTGCCAGCAGCTTAGAAGCGGGGGGACGAAATGAGCAGTTCTTC.